This entry lists 10 T cell receptor beta chains sequenced from one sample in a study of OX40 agonist ivuxolimab in advanced cancers. TCRdb's table, derived via immunoSEQ multiplex PCR, lists solely in-frame clones and lacks some. The sample includes 48,000 or so clones, more than 80% of them seen just once. Sequenced material: CD4+ or CD8+ T cells sorted from blood, taken in a trial of the OX40 agonist ivuxolimab. These receptors came from an adult with an advanced solid tumor such as melanoma, head and neck, liver or kidney cancer.

The chain employs TRBV5-5 and TRBJ2-7; tentatively, D is TRBD1 (5 bases). Looked up from germline, CDR1 is SGHKS and CDR2 is YYEKEE (reference sequence). Trimming shortened V by 4 bases and J by 3 bases, and 14 bases separated the two germline ends. The CDR3 is 14 amino acids. The CDR3 nucleotides are TGTGCCAGCAGCAGCGCGACAGCTTTCTACGAGCAGTACTTC. Protein: CASSSATAFYEQYF.

This clone was found a few times. V is TRBV7-6 and J is TRBJ1-1, with 8 bases matching TRBD1. Per the germline V gene, CDR1 is SGHVS and CDR2 is FNYEAQ. The CDR3 has 14 residues. J was trimmed by 5 bases and V by 4 bases; bases with no gene match: 6. CDR3 sequence: CASSSRTGRTEAFF. CDR3 bases: TGTGCCAGCAGCTCCAGGACAGGGAGGACTGAAGCTTTCTTT.

This sequence joins TRBV4-3 and TRBJ2-6; D possibly uses TRBD1 or TRBD2 (5 bases each). Looked up from germline, CDR1 is LGHNA and CDR2 is YSLEER. V dropped 0 bases and J dropped 0 bases, with 9 bases sitting between them. This CDR3 is built from 17 residues. CDR3 nucleotide sequence: TGCGCCAGCAGCCAAGACAGGGAGCCCTCTGGGGCCAACGTCCTGACTTTC. This gives the protein CASSQDREPSGANVLTF.

The chain couples TRBV7-2 to TRBJ2-7; D gene uncertain. CDR1 and CDR2 (germline): SGHTA, FQGNSA. CDR3 length: 14 residues. Trimming cost V 5 bases and J 7 bases, with 18 bases left between them. The CDR3 DNA reads TGTGCCAGCAGCCGAGTCGGGCTCCCTCAAGAGCAGTACTTC. It translates to CASSRVGLPQEQYF.

The genes are TRBV29-1 and TRBJ1-2, with 9 bases lining up with TRBD1. V lost 7 bases, J lost 2 bases, and 2 bases stayed unmatched. Germline V CDR1 and CDR2: SQVTM, ANQGSEA. The CDR3 extends over 12 amino acids. DNA of the CDR3: TGCAGCGGTACAGGGGGCAACTATGGCTACACCTTC. It codes for CSGTGGNYGYTF.

The J gene is TRBJ1-2, the V gene TRBV6-5, with D perhaps TRBD1 (5 bases). Germline-derived CDR1 and CDR2 are MNHEY and SVGAGI. Trimming cost V 3 bases and J 7 bases, with 12 bases left between them. This CDR3 comprises 13 residues. The CDR3, as DNA: TGTGCCAGCAGTTATGCAGGGACGGGTGGCTACACCTTC. This encodes CASSYAGTGGYTF.

The chain couples TRBV5-4 to TRBJ2-2, with 9 bases matching TRBD2. V dropped 3 bases and J dropped 4; count of bases not matched to a gene: 4. There are 15 residues in the CDR3. Germline CDR1 reads SGHNT; CDR2 reads YYREEE (reference sequence). This CDR3 reads CASSSSGIGTGELFF. CDR3 nucleotides: TGTGCCAGCAGCTCTAGCGGGATTGGCACCGGGGAGCTGTTTTTT. The full variable domain, in which reference TRBV5-4 and TRBJ2-2 provide the parts outside the CDR3, is ETGVTQSPTHLIKTRGQQVTLRCSSQSGHNTVSWYQQALGQGPQFIFQYYREEENGRGNFPPRFSGLQFPNYSSELNVNALELDDSALYLCASSSSGIGTGELFFGEGSRLTVL.

The genes are TRBV2 and TRBJ2-7; D is uncertain. The germline V gene encodes CDR1 SNHLY and CDR2 FYNNEI. CDR3 length equals 11 residues. V was shortened by 3 bases and J by 3 bases, with 3 bases between the two germline ends. The CDR3 coding sequence is TGTGCCAGCAGTGATGACTACGAGCAGTACTTC. Translation gives CASSDDYEQYF.

The V gene is TRBV11-1, the J gene TRBJ1-6, with 7 bases identical to TRBD1. This CDR3 spans 15 amino acids. The germline V gene encodes CDR1 SGHAT and CDR2 FQDESV (reference sequence). V was pared by 5 bases and J by 12 bases, with 13 bases of the junction left unmatched. The CDR3 nucleotides read TGTGCCAGCAGCCTAGACAGGGCAGCCAGTGGACCCCTCCACTTT. It encodes CASSLDRAASGPLHF.

The chain combines TRBV6-5 with TRBJ2-3; tentatively, D is TRBD1 (6 bases). This CDR3 has 15 residues. Germline CDR1 is MNHEY and CDR2 is SVGAGI. The V gene lost 2 bases and the J gene lost 2 bases, with 11 bases spanning the gap. The CDR3 region has the DNA TGTGCCAGCAGTTACCAGGGGCGGCACACAGATACGCAGTATTTT. Translated: CASSYQGRHTDTQYF.